Listed below are T cell receptor beta chains from one sample, sequenced in a study of blood T cell repertoires in COVID-19. Clones were read by immunoSEQ multiplex PCR, and TCRdb kept only the in-frame ones, dropping some. The profile shows 95,000 to 150,000 clones, approximately 87% of them singletons. The sequencing input was peripheral blood. These receptors all come from a man aged 45 to 65 with acute or convalescent COVID-19. The CDR3 runs from the conserved cysteine through the conserved F or W. The order of the fields is J gene, V gene, clone size, CDR3 length, D gene, CDR3 DNA, CDR3 protein. The D gene is left open where the match is weak. Clone size, where shown, is once, few, many, or a class for clones that have expanded.

J gene: TRBJ2-1; V gene: TRBV7-7; clone size: .; CDR3 length: 15; D gene: TRBD1; CDR3 DNA: TGTGCCAGCAGCTTAAAGACAGGGTTTTACAATGAGCAGTTCTTC; CDR3 protein: CASSLKTGFYNEQFF
J gene: TRBJ2-3; V gene: TRBV24-1; clone size: .; CDR3 length: 15; D gene: .; CDR3 DNA: TGTGCCACCAGTGATTTGGACCCAGGGGCAGATACGCAGTATTTT; CDR3 protein: CATSDLDPGADTQYF
J gene: TRBJ2-7; V gene: TRBV18; clone size: once; CDR3 length: 18; D gene: TRBD2; CDR3 DNA: TGTGCCAGCTCACAAGCTTCTAGCGGGAGGGCCAGATCCTACGAGCAGTACTTC; CDR3 protein: CASSQASSGRARSYEQYF
J gene: TRBJ1-2; V gene: TRBV6-5; clone size: .; CDR3 length: 15; D gene: TRBD1; CDR3 DNA: TGTGCCAGCACCCCCGGAGACAGGGGGGGCTATGGCTACACCTTC; CDR3 protein: CASTPGDRGGYGYTF
J gene: TRBJ2-1; V gene: TRBV6-5; clone size: .; CDR3 length: 15; D gene: .; CDR3 DNA: TGTGCCAGCAGTTACTCGCCCGGCCCGGGTAATGAGCAGTTCTTC; CDR3 protein: CASSYSPGPGNEQFF
J gene: TRBJ1-6; V gene: TRBV7-2; clone size: .; CDR3 length: 15; D gene: .; CDR3 DNA: TGTGCCAGCAGCCGCCAGGGACACAATAATTCACCCCTCCACTTT; CDR3 protein: CASSRQGHNNSPLHF
J gene: TRBJ2-1; V gene: TRBV29-1; clone size: .; CDR3 length: 13; D gene: TRBD2; CDR3 DNA: TGCAGCGTTGCCGGGACTAGCGGCAATGAGCAGTTCTTC; CDR3 protein: CSVAGTSGNEQFF
J gene: TRBJ2-5; V gene: TRBV7-9; clone size: .; CDR3 length: 14; D gene: .; CDR3 DNA: TGTGCCAGCAGCATAACGGCGGGAACAGAGACCCAGTACTTC; CDR3 protein: CASSITAGTETQYF
J gene: TRBJ2-6; V gene: TRBV27; clone size: .; CDR3 length: 15; D gene: .; CDR3 DNA: TGTGCCAGCAGTCATGAGGGAACTGGGGCCAACGTCCTGACTTTC; CDR3 protein: CASSHEGTGANVLTF
J gene: TRBJ1-2; V gene: TRBV9; clone size: .; CDR3 length: 14; D gene: .; CDR3 DNA: TGTGCCAGCAGCGTATCGGGGGTTAACTATGGCTACACCTTC; CDR3 protein: CASSVSGVNYGYTF
J gene: TRBJ2-2; V gene: TRBV18; clone size: .; CDR3 length: 15; D gene: .; CDR3 DNA: TGTGCCAGCTCACTCGCCCCCACAGGGACCGGGGAGCTGTTTTTT; CDR3 protein: CASSLAPTGTGELFF
J gene: TRBJ1-4; V gene: TRBV19; clone size: .; CDR3 length: 18; D gene: TRBD1; CDR3 DNA: TGTGCCAGTAGTATACCGGGACAGGGGGCCGTGACTAATGAAAAACTGTTTTTT; CDR3 protein: CASSIPGQGAVTNEKLFF
J gene: TRBJ2-3; V gene: TRBV24-1; clone size: .; CDR3 length: 17; D gene: TRBD2; CDR3 DNA: TGTGCCACCAGTGACCCCGGACTAGCGGGAAGGTCAGATACGCAGTATTTT; CDR3 protein: CATSDPGLAGRSDTQYF
J gene: TRBJ1-5; V gene: TRBV6-2/TRBV6-3; clone size: .; CDR3 length: 17; D gene: TRBD1; CDR3 DNA: TGTGCCAGCAGTTACGGTATCAGGACAGGGCTGAATCAGCCCCAGCATTTT; CDR3 protein: CASSYGIRTGLNQPQHF
J gene: TRBJ1-1; V gene: TRBV12-5; clone size: once; CDR3 length: 16; D gene: TRBD1; CDR3 DNA: TGTGCTAGTGGCCCTGGAGGGGGACAGGGGGCGGCTGAAGCTTTCTTT; CDR3 protein: CASGPGGGQGAAEAFF
J gene: TRBJ2-1; V gene: TRBV11-2; clone size: few; CDR3 length: 16; D gene: TRBD2; CDR3 DNA: TGTGCCAGCAGCTTAGACCTAGCGGGGGGTCGAAATGAGCAGTTCTTC; CDR3 protein: CASSLDLAGGRNEQFF
J gene: TRBJ2-2; V gene: TRBV28; clone size: .; CDR3 length: 15; D gene: TRBD1; CDR3 DNA: TGTGCCAGCAGCGCAGGGGGCGCGAACACCGGGGAGCTGTTTTTT; CDR3 protein: CASSAGGANTGELFF
J gene: TRBJ2-6; V gene: TRBV19; clone size: .; CDR3 length: 18; D gene: TRBD2; CDR3 DNA: TGTGCCAGTAGTTCTACCCGACGTAGCGGGTGGGGGGCCAACGTCCTGACTTTC; CDR3 protein: CASSSTRRSGWGANVLTF
J gene: TRBJ2-1; V gene: TRBV19; clone size: .; CDR3 length: 17; D gene: TRBD2; CDR3 DNA: TGTGCCAGTAGTACCTTCGGAACTAGCGGCACCTACAATGAGCAGTTCTTC; CDR3 protein: CASSTFGTSGTYNEQFF
J gene: TRBJ2-2; V gene: TRBV19; clone size: .; CDR3 length: 17; D gene: .; CDR3 DNA: TGTGCCAGTAGTATCGATCGGGCAGGGACGAACACCGGGGAGCTGTTTTTT; CDR3 protein: CASSIDRAGTNTGELFF
J gene: TRBJ1-2; V gene: TRBV6-5; clone size: .; CDR3 length: 15; D gene: TRBD1; CDR3 DNA: TGTGCCAGCAGTTCTGGACAGGGAGCTAACTATGGCTACACCTTC; CDR3 protein: CASSSGQGANYGYTF
J gene: TRBJ2-7; V gene: TRBV25-1; clone size: .; CDR3 length: 14; D gene: TRBD2; CDR3 DNA: TGTGCCAGCGCACTAGCGGGACAGAAATACGAGCAGTACTTC; CDR3 protein: CASALAGQKYEQYF